This is a list of T cell receptor beta chains from one sample in a study of radiation and T cells in renal cell carcinoma. Assay used: immunoSEQ multiplex PCR; TCRdb lists only in-frame clones, some missing. The top ten clones hold just under 9.5% of a sample with roughly 86,000 clones, around four fifths of them seen once. Sequenced here: blood, sampled from a patient whose treatment included radiotherapy and nephrectomy. Receptors originate from a man aged 45-65 years with renal cell carcinoma. The CDR3 runs from the conserved cysteine through the conserved F or W. The order of the fields is V gene, clone size, CDR3 protein. Clone size is given for some rows only: seen once, a few or many times, or a class if the clone is expanded.

TRBV5-1 | - | CASSTLGQGLNTEAFF
TRBV6-6 | - | CASSRRVGGINYGYTF
TRBV2 | - | CASSVGQTKNQPQHF
TRBV5-1 | - | CASKEWCYSNQPQHF
TRBV5-1 | - | CASSLFRTDNNEQFF
TRBV5-1 | - | CASAGYFKTSRGSLQTYNEQFF
TRBV6-1 | - | CASSLEGYSGNTIYF
TRBV5-1 | - | CASSLGLLGGETQYF
TRBV28 | - | CASSLPTGGKGQPQHF
TRBV12-5 | - | CASGPPMEQYF
TRBV27 | few | CASSLFQGRRETQYF
TRBV28 | - | CASSFLVSGGSLGNQPQHF
TRBV21-1 | once | CASSNLDASYEQYF
TRBV5-5 | - | CASSLVSRGTYEQYF
TRBV28 | - | CASSYRLEQYF
TRBV5-4 | - | CASSLVGKSYNEQFF
TRBV5-1 | - | CASSLTGMMSTEAFF
TRBV5-1 | - | CASSSRTESTDTQYF
TRBV29-1 | - | CSVGGNEQFF
TRBV11-2 | - | CASSLVGGAGETQYF
TRBV7-2 | - | CASSPGVARNTGELFF
TRBV30 | few | CAWSWGQDEKLFF
TRBV5-1 | - | CASRLASYNEQFF
TRBV7-9 | - | CASSPYEGSGNTIYF
TRBV10-1 | - | CASSQRGPPYEQYF
TRBV29-1 | - | CSVDEGDTSGNEQFF
TRBV28 | - | CASTAGGLANEQYF
TRBV19 | - | CASSIAKGGEQYF
TRBV6-1 | - | CASSEQTGPGELFF